Each of the 26 T cell receptor beta chains below was sequenced from the same sample in a study of identical twins. TCRdb re-derived calls from the 5' RACE reads in MiXCR, one entry per CDR3 protein. Among about 530,000 distinct CDR3 sequences listed, about 20% were seen once. The same sample was also studied in work on yellow fever vaccine responses in identical twins.

The sample was CD4+ T cells sorted from blood. Source of these receptors: a woman aged 18-35 years in good health.

This clonotype was observed a few times. V gene TRBV10-3 combines with J gene TRBJ2-4, with 7 bases lining up with TRBD1. The CDR3 contains 18 residues. Germline-derived CDR1 and CDR2 are ENHRY and SYGVKD. Trimming cost V 3 bases and J 0 bases; bases outside gene matches: 11. DNA for the CDR3: TGTGCCATCAGTGAATCGAACCCGGGACAGCTAGCCAAAAACATTCAGTACTTC. Protein: CAISESNPGQLAKNIQYF.

This clonotype was seen a handful of times. The chain recombines TRBV4-1 with TRBJ2-6; the match to TRBD1 covers 8 bases. The V segment lost 1 base and the J segment 0 bases; nucleotides outside the gene matches: 5. This CDR3 has 18 amino acids. Germline loops: CDR1 MGHRA, CDR2 YSYEKL. The CDR3 coding sequence is TGCGCCAGCAGCCAAGCCGGGACAGGACTCTCTGGGGCCAACGTCCTGACTTTC. Its protein product is CASSQAGTGLSGANVLTF.

This clonotype was picked up a small number of times. The chain uses TRBV20-1 and TRBJ2-1, with D hard to call. The germline V gene has CDR1 DFQATT and CDR2 SNEGSKA (reference sequence). The CDR3 extends over 12 amino acids. Trimming cost V 7 bases and J 7 bases, with 14 bases left between them. In DNA form, the CDR3 reads TGCAGTGGGGCCGGTCCCGGGAATGAGCAGTTCTTC. This sequence encodes CSGAGPGNEQFF.

This clonotype showed up just a few times. One junction end disagrees with the germline gene, perhaps due to a read error. This chain joins TRBV7-8 and TRBJ2-1; 7 bases are shared with TRBD1. CDR3 size: 16 residues. Germline-derived CDR1 and CDR2 are SGHVS and FQNEAQ. CDR3 nucleotide sequence: TGTGCCAGCAGCGTAGCCGGGACAGTCAACTACAATGAGCAGTTCTTC. Translating gives CASSVAGTVNYNEQFF.

This chain connects TRBV20-1 to TRBJ2-1, with 9 nucleotides matching TRBD2. Germline loops: CDR1 DFQATT, CDR2 SNEGSKA (reference sequence). The V gene end was trimmed by 6 bases and the J gene end by 0 bases; junction bases not matched to a gene: 9. There are 16 residues in the CDR3. This CDR3 is CSAMGAGGYSYNEQFF. CDR3 in DNA: TGCAGTGCCATGGGGGCGGGGGGGTACTCCTACAATGAGCAGTTCTTC.

The J gene is TRBJ2-7, the V gene TRBV28; the match to TRBD1 covers 9 bases. Trimming took 3 bases from V and 0 from J; bases not matched to a gene: 12. The CDR3 contains 18 residues. Germline V gene data show CDR1 as MDHEN and CDR2 as SYDVKM. The DNA of the CDR3 is TGTGCCAGCAGTTTGGGGGGGACAGGGTCCCAATTCTCCTACGAGCAGTACTTC. It encodes CASSLGGTGSQFSYEQYF.

In its sample, this clonotype was seen a few times. The chain couples TRBV7-8 to TRBJ2-1; no definite D call. The CDR3 spans 12 residues. Germline V gives CDR1 SGHVS, CDR2 FQNEAQ. Trimming left V 5 bases short and J 5 bases short, with 7 bases between. CDR3 protein: CASSKLNNEQFF. CDR3 DNA sequence: TGTGCCAGCAGCAAACTTAACAATGAGCAGTTCTTC.

The V call is TRBV7-6, the J call TRBJ2-5, with D perhaps TRBD1 or TRBD2 (5 bases each). This CDR3 has 16 residues. CDR1 and CDR2 (germline): SGHVS, FNYEAQ. The V gene lost 3 bases and the J gene lost 5 bases, with 19 bases spanning the gap. CDR3 residues: CASSFGTRAGRETQYF. The DNA of the CDR3 is TGTGCCAGCAGCTTCGGGACCCGGGCAGGTCGGGAGACCCAGTACTTC.

This chain joins TRBV10-3 and TRBJ1-1, with 10 nucleotides matching TRBD1. Trimming took 0 bases from V and 6 from J; bases not matched to a gene: 4. This CDR3 comprises 15 residues. Germline V gene sequence: CDR1 ENHRY, CDR2 SYGVKD. The CDR3 DNA is TGTGCCATCAGTGAGTCGAGACAGGGGGCGGCTGAAGCTTTCTTT. Residues: CAISESRQGAAEAFF.

This clonotype was detected many times. This chain links TRBV6-2 or TRBV6-3 with TRBJ2-5, with D uncertain. Germline V gene data show CDR1 as MNHEY and CDR2 as SVGEGT. The V gene lost 0 bases and the J gene lost 2 bases, with 10 bases spanning the gap. The CDR3 extends over 15 amino acids. CDR3 sequence (DNA): TGTGCCAGCAGTTACTCGACTCTCAGTCAAGAGACCCAGTACTTC. Its translation is CASSYSTLSQETQYF.

CDR3 in DNA: TGCAGTGCTAGAGCTCCCGGGACTAGCGTTAATGAGCAGTTCTTC. Translation gives CSARAPGTSVNEQFF. This chain joins TRBV20-1 and TRBJ2-1; 10 bases line up with TRBD2. The CDR3 extends over 15 amino acids. Germline lookup yields CDR1 DFQATT and CDR2 SNEGSKA (reference sequence). V trimming: 1 base; J trimming: 7 bases; junction bases outside the gene matches: 7.

The rearrangement joins TRBV20-1 to TRBJ2-3; D uncertain. The CDR3 totals 13 residues. CDR1 DFQATT and CDR2 SNEGSKA come from the germline V gene (reference sequence). With 5 bases removed from V and 2 bases from J, the gap between germline ends came to 11 bases. CDR3 in amino acids: CSALLLHTDTQYF. The CDR3 bases are TGCAGTGCTTTATTACTCCACACAGATACGCAGTATTTT.

The chain is built from TRBV20-1 and TRBJ2-2, with 12 nucleotides matching TRBD1. CDR1 and CDR2 from the germline V gene are DFQATT and SNEGSKA (reference sequence). With V trimmed by 4 bases and J by 7 bases, 7 bases remained unmatched. CDR3 length equals 15 residues. The CDR3 nucleotides read TGCAGTGCTATCCGGGACAGGGGGCTTGGCGGGGAGCTGTTTTTT. Translated: CSAIRDRGLGGELFF.

This clonotype was observed a few times. The chain is built from TRBV5-1 and TRBJ2-7; 8 nucleotides agree with TRBD1. This CDR3 is 14 amino acids long. V shed 3 bases and J 2 bases; nucleotides not matched to a gene: 4. Germline-derived CDR1 and CDR2 are SGHRS and YFSETQ. Here the CDR3 reads CASSSQDRAYEQYF. The CDR3 DNA is TGCGCCAGCAGCTCGCAGGACAGGGCCTACGAGCAGTACTTC.

The rearrangement joins TRBV10-3 to TRBJ2-3; 10 bases fit TRBD2. Germline V gives CDR1 ENHRY, CDR2 SYGVKD. V shed 8 bases and J 0 bases; nucleotides not matched to a gene: 5. CDR3 length equals 15 residues. Here the CDR3 reads CAIGTSATSTDTQYF. For the CDR3, the DNA is TGTGCCATCGGGACTAGCGCCACTAGCACAGATACGCAGTATTTT.

There are a few counts of this clonotype. This chain links TRBV20-1 with TRBJ1-2; unclear D gene. Trimming took 0 bases from V and 2 from J, leaving 13 bases between them. The length of the CDR3 is 15 residues. Germline lookup yields CDR1 DFQATT and CDR2 SNEGSKA (reference sequence). CDR3 bases: TGCAGTGCTAGAGATCGTCGCGGAGCCAACTATGGCTACACCTTC. The encoded protein is CSARDRRGANYGYTF.

The CDR3 coding sequence is TGCGCCAGCAGCTTGAGCCCCGGGACTAGCGGGAGGGCCTACGAGCAGTACTTC. Protein product: CASSLSPGTSGRAYEQYF. The rearrangement uses TRBV5-1 and TRBJ2-7, with 16 bases lining up with TRBD2. Germline loops: CDR1 SGHRS, CDR2 YFSETQ. This CDR3 contains 18 residues. V was pared by 1 base and J by 2 bases, with 6 bases of the junction left unmatched. Full variable domain (outside the CDR3, taken from reference TRBV5-1 and TRBJ2-7): KAGVTQTPRYLIKTRGQQVTLSCSPISGHRSVSWYQQTPGQGLQFLFEYFSETQRNKGNFPGRFSGRQFSNSRSEMNVSTLELGDSALYLCASSLSPGTSGRAYEQYFGPGTRLTVT.

The V call is TRBV15, the J call TRBJ2-1; 11 positions match TRBD2. Germline V CDR1 and CDR2: LNHNV, YYDKDF (reference sequence). This CDR3 has 16 amino acids. V trimming: 2 bases; J trimming: 5 bases; junction bases outside the gene matches: 5. CDR3: CATSRLWTSGHNEQFF. The CDR3 nucleotides are TGTGCCACCAGCAGACTATGGACTAGCGGGCACAATGAGCAGTTCTTC.

This clonotype was seen ten or more times. The chain uses TRBV10-2 and TRBJ1-1, with D uncertain. V was shortened by 8 bases and J by 13 bases, with 20 bases between the two germline ends. CDR3 length: 12 amino acids. Germline values: CDR1 WSHSY, CDR2 SAAADI. The CDR3 coding sequence is TGCGCCAGCCGGTCCGAAACCAGACTTGTTTTCTTT. Translating it yields CASRSETRLVFF.

This clonotype has just a few counts. The chain combines TRBV5-1 with TRBJ1-1; D is uncertain. The length of the CDR3 is 12 residues. V was pared by 4 bases and J by 1 base, with 5 bases between. Germline lookup yields CDR1 SGHRS and CDR2 YFSETQ. The CDR3 bases are TGCGCCAGCAGCATGACGAACACTGAAGCTTTCTTT. Translation: CASSMTNTEAFF.

The DNA for the CDR3 is TGCGCCAGCAGCTTTTACGGGAGTTGGGACGAGCAGTACTTC. It yields the protein CASSFYGSWDEQYF. This sequence joins TRBV5-1 and TRBJ2-7; a weak D match, TRBD2 (6 bases). V lost 2 bases and J lost 5, with 14 bases in between. Looked up from germline, CDR1 is SGHRS and CDR2 is YFSETQ. This CDR3 comprises 14 residues.

The rearrangement uses TRBV12-5 and TRBJ2-7; 12 nucleotides agree with TRBD2. CDR1 is LGHNT and CDR2 is FRNRAP in the germline V gene. V was clipped by 5 bases and J by 3 bases; unmatched bases: 2. The CDR3 runs 14 residues. DNA of the CDR3: TGTGCTAGTGGTACGGGACTAGCGGGCTACGAGCAGTACTTC. Translation gives CASGTGLAGYEQYF. Based on the CDR3 plus reference TRBV12-5 and TRBJ2-7, the full variable domain is DARVTQTPRHKVTEMGQEVTMRCQPILGHNTVFWYRQTMMQGLELLAYFRNRAPLDDSGMPKDRFSAEMPDATLATLKIQPSEPRDSAVYFCASGTGLAGYEQYFGPGTRLTVT.

This clonotype was detected only a few times. This chain connects TRBV7-9 to TRBJ2-1, with D perhaps TRBD1 (5 bases). Trimming stripped 4 bases from V and 5 bases from J, with 15 bases between. CDR1 SEHNR and CDR2 FQNEAQ come from the germline V gene (reference sequence). This CDR3 is built from 15 residues. The CDR3 loop reads CASSSTEKLNNEQFF. CDR3 coding DNA: TGTGCCAGCAGCTCGACAGAGAAGCTAAACAATGAGCAGTTCTTC.

This clonotype was found a few times. The chain couples TRBV3-1 to TRBJ2-2; TRBD2 aligns across 10 bases. This CDR3 spans 16 amino acids. CDR1 and CDR2 (germline): LGHDT, YNNKEL (reference sequence). V dropped 4 bases and J dropped 2; count of bases not matched to a gene: 4. CDR3 protein: CASSLRTSGNTGELFF. CDR3 nucleotides: TGTGCCAGCAGCCTAAGGACTAGCGGAAACACCGGGGAGCTGTTTTTT.

This clonotype was picked up many times. The rearrangement joins TRBV29-1 to TRBJ1-3; weak D call: TRBD1 (5 bases). The CDR3 extends over 14 amino acids. V dropped 5 bases and J dropped 0 bases, with 11 bases sitting between them. Per the germline V gene, CDR1 is SQVTM and CDR2 is ANQGSEA. The chain's CDR3 is CSVQGRSSGNTIYF. Here the CDR3 DNA reads TGCAGCGTTCAGGGTCGGAGCTCTGGAAACACCATATATTTT. The entire variable domain, with the rest obtained from reference TRBV29-1 and TRBJ1-3, is as follows: SAVISQKPSRDICQRGTSLTIQCQVDSQVTMMFWYRQQPGQSLTLIATANQGSEATYESGFVIDKFPISRPNLTFSTLTVSNMSPEDSSIYLCSVQGRSSGNTIYFGEGSWLTVV.

This clonotype has only a few counts. The genes are TRBV24-1 and TRBJ2-1, with 10 bases identical to TRBD2. Germline CDR1 is KGHDR and CDR2 is SFDVKD. After removal of 4 bases from V and 5 bases from J, the junction contained 10 bases not matched to a gene. This CDR3 has 17 residues. The CDR3 DNA follows: TGTGCCACCAGTGAGCCAGCCGGGACTAGCGCGAACAATGAGCAGTTCTTC. Protein: CATSEPAGTSANNEQFF.